This entry is about one T cell receptor beta chain. The V gene lost 6 bases and the J gene lost 5 bases, with 16 bases spanning the gap. This CDR3 has 13 amino acids. The germline gives CDR1 SQVTM, CDR2 ANQGSEA. Template switching with 5'RACE generated the TCR cDNA and added a universal primer site and UMIs. A single record per CDR3 protein comes from TCRdb applying MiXCR to the 5' RACE reads. The table lists around 50,000 distinct CDR3 sequences, 5% to 7% of them singletons. The data originate from a study of T cells after yellow fever vaccination. Study-wide context: By means of CD3, CD45RA, CCR7 and CD95, the EM, EMRA, CM and Tscm memory subsets were sorted. Study outcomes and limitations: Most clones from primary vaccination resurfaced after the booster (roughly 96% CD4, 88% CD8). On day 0, almost all vaccine-responding clonotypes were undetectable in sorted memory subsets.

This clonotype was sampled from a man younger than 40 who received the YFV17D yellow fever vaccine. The rearrangement links TRBV29-1 to TRBJ2-5; D is tentatively TRBD1 or TRBD2 (6 bases each). The sample in question was PBMCs, either bulk or a sorted T-cell subset (CD4+, CD8+, memory, or dextramer-sorted; not recorded which), obtained 45 days after the yellow fever booster vaccination. The CDR3 region is CSVGRGLGETQYF. CDR3 nucleotide sequence: TGCAGCGTAGGCCGGGGGCTAGGGGAGACCCAGTACTTC. The whole variable domain, remainder taken from reference TRBV29-1 and TRBJ2-5, is SAVISQKPSRDICQRGTSLTIQCQVDSQVTMMFWYRQQPGQSLTLIATANQGSEATYESGFVIDKFPISRPNLTFSTLTVSNMSPEDSSIYLCSVGRGLGETQYFGPGTRLLVL.